Following are 13 T cell receptor beta chains from one sample sequenced in a study of technical replicates of blood from a handful of donors. Libraries were prepared by immunoSEQ multiplex PCR; TCRdb keeps only in-frame clonotypes and omits some of them. The sample has about 69,000 clones, roughly 88% seen once. Sequencing used PBMCs. All receptors come from a human donor in good health. Some clones in this sample may be carry-over from other donors' samples.

The V gene is TRBV6-1, the J gene TRBJ1-2, with 8 positions matching TRBD1. V gave up 6 bases and J gave up 8 bases; unmatched junction bases: 8. CDR3 size: 13 residues. Germline values: CDR1 MNHNS, CDR2 SASEGT. CDR3 residues: CASRFQGAAGYTF. DNA for the CDR3: TGTGCCAGCAGATTCCAGGGGGCGGCAGGCTACACCTTC.

The gene calls are TRBV6-4 and TRBJ2-1, with a tentative D call TRBD2 (6 bases). Trimming cost V 3 bases and J 0 bases, with 9 bases left between them. Per germline, CDR1 MRHNA and CDR2 SNTAGT. This CDR3 spans 15 amino acids. CDR3: CASSEEGDSYNEQFF. The CDR3 coding sequence is TGTGCCAGCAGTGAGGAGGGAGACTCCTACAATGAGCAGTTCTTC.

A single count supports this clone. The chain joins TRBV21-1 to TRBJ2-5; the table's D call, TRBD1, has no DNA check behind it. TRBV21-1 is given as a pseudogene. The CDR3 loop spans 15 amino acids. CDR3: CASSTWGRHQETQYF. The CDR3 coding sequence is TGTGCCAGCAGCACATGGGGGCGGCACCAAGAGACCCAGTACTTC.

This clone showed up just a few times. The CDR3 coding sequence is TGTGCCAGCAGCTTTGTACAGTCCCGCTACGAGCAGTACTTC. It yields the protein CASSFVQSRYEQYF. The rearrangement joins TRBV5-8 to TRBJ2-7; no reliable D call. Looked up from germline, CDR1 is SGHTS and CDR2 is YDEGEE. The CDR3 sequence is 14 residues long. With 2 bases removed from V and 3 bases from J, the gap between germline ends came to 12 bases.

The rearrangement joins TRBV29-1 to TRBJ1-1; 10 nucleotides line up with TRBD1. The germline gives CDR1 SQVTM, CDR2 ANQGSEA. Trimming removed 4 bases from V and 1 base from J; junction bases left unmatched: 0. The CDR3 length is 13 residues. The CDR3 reads CSVGQGANTEAFF. The CDR3 region has the DNA TGCAGCGTTGGACAGGGGGCGAACACTGAAGCTTTCTTT.

V is TRBV10-1 and J is TRBJ2-6; 11 nucleotides match TRBD1. J lost 11 bases, V lost 9 bases, and 12 bases had no gene match. There are 15 residues in the CDR3. The germline V gene encodes CDR1 WNHNN and CDR2 SYGVQD (reference sequence). CDR3 coding DNA: TGCGCCAGTAATAGTAGGGACAGGGGGAATTACGTCCTGACTTTC. Translated: CASNSRDRGNYVLTF.

The chain couples TRBV27 to TRBJ1-1; D perhaps matches TRBD1 (6 bases). The germline V gene encodes CDR1 MNHEY and CDR2 SMNVEV (reference sequence). There are 15 residues in the CDR3. The germline V and J ends were trimmed by 0 bases and 3 bases, with 11 bases remaining between them. CDR3 residues: CASSLSKGEDTEAFF. The DNA for the CDR3 is TGTGCCAGCAGTTTATCCAAGGGGGAAGACACTGAAGCTTTCTTT.

This chain connects TRBV6-1 to TRBJ1-1, with 8 bases fitting TRBD1. V dropped 3 bases and J dropped 3; count of bases not matched to a gene: 3. CDR1 is MNHNS, CDR2 SASEGT, per germline. The CDR3 is made up of 14 amino acids. The CDR3 reads CASSEGQADTEAFF. The CDR3 nucleotides are TGTGCCAGCAGTGAGGGACAGGCGGACACTGAAGCTTTCTTT.

This clone came up once. The chain combines TRBV11-1 with TRBJ2-1, with D perhaps TRBD2 (6 bases). The CDR3 length is 15 residues. The germline V and J ends were trimmed by 0 bases and 7 bases, with 13 bases remaining between them. Germline CDR1 reads SGHAT; CDR2 reads FQDESV (reference sequence). CDR3 sequence reads: CASSLAASEENEQFF. CDR3 DNA: TGTGCCAGCAGCTTAGCCGCTAGCGAGGAGAATGAGCAGTTCTTC.

V and J are TRBV27 and TRBJ2-3; 9 positions match TRBD1. CDR1 is MNHEY and CDR2 is SMNVEV in the germline V gene (reference sequence). The ends lost 3 bases at V and 2 bases at J; junction bases unmatched: 9. The CDR3 spans 17 residues. CDR3 sequence reads: CASSFLPGTGHTDTQYF. The CDR3 region has the DNA TGTGCCAGCAGTTTCCTGCCCGGGACAGGGCACACAGATACGCAGTATTTT.

V gene TRBV19 combines with J gene TRBJ2-2, with D perhaps matching TRBD2 (5 bases). Trimming took off 5 bases at V and 5 bases at J, with 12 bases between the two ends. Germline V gene lookup returns CDR1 LNHDA and CDR2 SQIVND (reference sequence). The CDR3 contains 14 residues. CDR3 nucleotides: TGTGCCAGTAGTGGTTCACTAGTGACCGGGGAGCTGTTTTTT. Translated, it gives CASSGSLVTGELFF.

This chain joins TRBV7-9 and TRBJ1-2; TRBD1 is a possible D gene (6 bases). The length of the CDR3 is 15 residues. From germline, CDR1 is SEHNR and CDR2 FQNEAQ (reference sequence). V lost 5 bases, J lost 7 bases, and 20 bases lay in between. In DNA form, the CDR3 reads TGTGCCAGCAGCCCATCGCGGGGGCTGGAGGGTGGCTACACCTTC. This translates into CASSPSRGLEGGYTF.

This clone has just a few counts. The J gene is TRBJ2-2, the V gene TRBV6-4; 7 nucleotides line up with TRBD1. Germline V gene sequence: CDR1 MRHNA, CDR2 SNTAGT. Germline trimming cut 6 bases from V and 1 base from J; bases unmatched to any gene: 2. The CDR3 runs to 14 residues. The CDR3 DNA reads TGTGCCAGCAGGACAGGGTTGAACACCGGGGAGCTGTTTTTT. It codes for CASRTGLNTGELFF.